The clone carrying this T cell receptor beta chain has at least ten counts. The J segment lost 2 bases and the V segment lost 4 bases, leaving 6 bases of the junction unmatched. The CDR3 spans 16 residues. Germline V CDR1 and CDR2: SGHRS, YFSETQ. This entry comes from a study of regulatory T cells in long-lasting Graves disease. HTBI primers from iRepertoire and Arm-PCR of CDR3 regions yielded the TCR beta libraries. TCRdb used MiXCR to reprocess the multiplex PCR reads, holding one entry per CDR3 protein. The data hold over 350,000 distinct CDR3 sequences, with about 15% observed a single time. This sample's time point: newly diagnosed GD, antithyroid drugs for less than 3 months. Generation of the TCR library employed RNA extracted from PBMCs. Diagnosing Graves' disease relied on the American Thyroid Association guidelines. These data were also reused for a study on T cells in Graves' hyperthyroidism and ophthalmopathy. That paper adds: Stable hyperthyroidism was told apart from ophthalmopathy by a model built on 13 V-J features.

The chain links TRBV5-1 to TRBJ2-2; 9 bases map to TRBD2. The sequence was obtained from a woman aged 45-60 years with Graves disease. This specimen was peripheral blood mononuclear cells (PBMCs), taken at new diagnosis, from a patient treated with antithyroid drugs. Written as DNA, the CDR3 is TGCGCCAGCAGCCTGCTAGCGGGAAGAAACACCGGGGAGCTGTTTTTT. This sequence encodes CASSLLAGRNTGELFF.